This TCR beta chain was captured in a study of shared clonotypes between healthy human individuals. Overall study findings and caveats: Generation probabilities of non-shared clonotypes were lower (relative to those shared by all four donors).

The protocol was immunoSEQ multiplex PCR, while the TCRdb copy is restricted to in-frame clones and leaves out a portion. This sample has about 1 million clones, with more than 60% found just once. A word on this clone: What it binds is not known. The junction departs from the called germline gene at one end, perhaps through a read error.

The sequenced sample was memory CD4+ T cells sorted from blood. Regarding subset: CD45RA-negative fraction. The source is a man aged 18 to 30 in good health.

CDR3 DNA: TGTGCCAGCAGTGAGGGGATGAGGACCCGCTTC. It encodes CASSEGMRTRF. The rearrangement joins TRBV2 to TRBJ2-7; D is unclear. CDR1 is SNHLY and CDR2 is FYNNEI in the germline V gene. The CDR3 contains 11 residues.